Listed here are 18 T cell receptor beta chains from one sample, sequenced in a study of technical replicates of blood from several donors. Clones were sequenced by immunoSEQ multiplex PCR, and TCRdb holds only the in-frame ones, with some missing. The table lists roughly 76,000 clones, 91% of them singletons, with approximately 0.4% in the top ten. Sequenced material: T cells isolated from PBMCs. These receptors all stem from a human donor in good health. Some clones in this sample may be carry-over from other donors' samples.

The J gene is TRBJ2-3, the V gene TRBV2; D perhaps matches TRBD2 (5 bases). V dropped 5 bases and J dropped 4 bases, with 19 bases sitting between them. Germline CDR1 and CDR2: SNHLY and FYNNEI. This CDR3 comprises 16 residues. CDR3 nucleotide sequence: TGTGCCAGCAGTCTCGTCGGTCGGAGGCGCGCAGATACGCAGTATTTT. This codes for CASSLVGRRRADTQYF.

The CDR3: CASNKESGRPHEQYF. The CDR3 nucleotides read TGTGCCAGCAATAAAGAAAGCGGGAGACCCCACGAGCAGTACTTC. The gene calls are TRBV25-1 and TRBJ2-7; 8 nucleotides agree with TRBD2. V shed 7 bases and J 5 bases; nucleotides not matched to a gene: 13. The CDR3 has 15 amino acids. Per the germline V gene, CDR1 is MGHDK and CDR2 is SYGVNS.

The rearrangement joins TRBV5-4 to TRBJ2-7; D may be TRBD1 (7 bases). Trimming removed 4 bases at V and 3 bases at J, with 23 bases between. Germline V gives CDR1 SGHNT, CDR2 YYREEE (reference sequence). The CDR3 length is 17 residues. CDR3 protein: CASSLGGGTATLYEQYF. DNA of the CDR3: TGTGCCAGCAGCCTCGGTGGGGGGACAGCGACCCTCTACGAGCAGTACTTC.

The V gene is TRBV7-6, the J gene TRBJ2-5; 8 nucleotides line up with TRBD1. V was pared by 2 bases and J by 4 bases, with 6 bases of the junction left unmatched. Germline loops: CDR1 SGHVS, CDR2 FNYEAQ. CDR3 length: 15 residues. The CDR3 loop is CASSLNLGQGETQYF. Here the CDR3 DNA reads TGTGCCAGCAGCTTAAATCTAGGACAGGGAGAGACCCAGTACTTC. The complete variable domain, with remaining parts taken from reference TRBV7-6 and TRBJ2-5, reads GAGVSQSPRYKVTKRGQDVALRCDPISGHVSLYWYRQALGQGPEFLTYFNYEAQQDKSGLPNDRFSAERPEGSISTLTIQRTEQRDSAMYRCASSLNLGQGETQYFGPGTRLLVL.

The gene calls are TRBV19 and TRBJ2-5; 7 nucleotides match TRBD2. The CDR3 runs to 15 residues. Germline V gene lookup returns CDR1 LNHDA and CDR2 SQIVND (reference sequence). Trimming removed 1 base from V and 4 bases from J; junction bases left unmatched: 6. CDR3 sequence: CASSIGGSPGETQYF. The CDR3 region has the DNA TGTGCCAGTAGTATAGGCGGGAGCCCAGGAGAGACCCAGTACTTC. The entire variable domain, with the rest obtained from reference TRBV19 and TRBJ2-5, is as follows: DGGITQSPKYLFRKEGQNVTLSCEQNLNHDAMYWYRQDPGQGLRLIYYSQIVNDFQKGDIAEGYSVSREKKESFPLTVTSAQKNPTAFYLCASSIGGSPGETQYFGPGTRLLVL.

The chain recombines TRBV4-1 with TRBJ2-1; 13 bases match TRBD2. In germline, CDR1 is MGHRA, CDR2 YSYEKL. The ends lost 3 bases at V and 4 bases at J; junction bases unmatched: 3. The CDR3 has 16 residues. The CDR3 reads CASSQGTSGKYNEQFF. Written as DNA, the CDR3 is TGCGCCAGCAGCCAGGGGACTAGCGGGAAATACAATGAGCAGTTCTTC.

The V and J genes are TRBV4-1 and TRBJ2-7, with D possibly matching TRBD2 (5 bases). V gave up 5 bases and J gave up 2 bases, with 10 bases separating them. Germline CDR1 MGHRA, CDR2 YSYEKL. There are 13 residues in the CDR3. The CDR3 nucleotides read TGCGCCAGCAGCGTCCGGGATGCCTACGAGCAGTACTTC. Translated: CASSVRDAYEQYF.

The J gene is TRBJ1-1, the V gene TRBV2; D perhaps matches TRBD1 (6 bases). The V gene's germline CDR1 is SNHLY and CDR2 FYNNEI. The V and J ends lost 5 bases and 8 bases respectively, with 9 bases between them. The CDR3 consists of 11 residues. The CDR3 sequence is CASSQTGEAFF. CDR3 bases: TGTGCCAGCAGTCAAACAGGGGAAGCTTTCTTT.

The V call is TRBV9, the J call TRBJ1-1; TRBD1 might be the D (6 bases). The germline V gene has CDR1 SGDLS and CDR2 YYNGEE. With 4 bases removed from V and 4 bases from J, the gap between germline ends came to 20 bases. The CDR3 runs 16 residues. The CDR3 here is CASSPSPIDRLTEAFF. CDR3 bases: TGTGCCAGCAGCCCTAGTCCCATAGACAGGCTCACTGAAGCTTTCTTT.

The V gene is TRBV29-1, the J gene TRBJ1-1; 8 nucleotides line up with TRBD1. The CDR3 runs to 16 residues. V shed 6 bases, J shed 6 bases, and the junction held 18 bases outside the gene matches. Per germline, CDR1 SQVTM and CDR2 ANQGSEA. The CDR3 protein is CSVASRTGLNRAEAFF. CDR3 sequence (DNA): TGCAGCGTCGCCTCCAGGACAGGGTTGAATCGCGCTGAAGCTTTCTTT.

The chain is built from TRBV7-9 and TRBJ2-7, with a tentative D call TRBD2 (5 bases). Germline V lookup: CDR1 SEHNR, CDR2 FQNEAQ (reference sequence). Trimming removed 4 bases from V and 5 bases from J, with 18 bases in between. This CDR3 has 15 amino acids. CDR3 in amino acids: CASSSTTIDRDEQYF. CDR3 DNA sequence: TGTGCCAGCAGCTCGACTACCATCGATCGGGACGAGCAGTACTTC. Full variable domain (rest looked up from reference TRBV7-9 and TRBJ2-7): DTGVSQNPRHKITKRGQNVTFRCDPISEHNRLYWYRQTLGQGPEFLTYFQNEAQLEKSRLLSDRFSAERPKGSFSTLEIQRTEQGDSAMYLCASSSTTIDRDEQYFGPGTRLTVT.

This chain uses TRBV30 with TRBJ1-2, with D possibly TRBD1 on 6 matching bases. Germline V lookup: CDR1 GTSNPN, CDR2 SVGIG (reference sequence). There are 13 residues in the CDR3. Trimming took 1 base from V and 4 from J, leaving 10 bases between them. The CDR3 DNA is TGTGCCTGGAGTGAGACAGGAGTCTATGGCTACACCTTC. It yields the protein CAWSETGVYGYTF.

The gene calls are TRBV28 and TRBJ2-3; D ambiguous. Trimming removed 6 bases at V and 1 base at J, with 23 bases between. CDR1 and CDR2 (germline): MDHEN, SYDVKM. CDR3 length: 18 residues. In nucleotides, the CDR3 is TGTGCCAGCAGCCACCCCCACGTATCCCGGAGTGGCACAGATACGCAGTATTTT. Its translation is CASSHPHVSRSGTDTQYF. Drawing the rest from reference TRBV28 and TRBJ2-3, the complete variable domain is DVKVTQSSRYLVKRTGEKVFLECVQDMDHENMFWYRQDPGLGLRLIYFSYDVKMKEKGDIPEGYSVSREKKERFSLILESASTNQTSMYLCASSHPHVSRSGTDTQYFGPGTRLTVL.

The chain couples TRBV2 to TRBJ1-5; 8 nucleotides align to TRBD1. Germline CDR1 and CDR2: SNHLY and FYNNEI. V lost 7 bases and J lost 4; bases outside the gene matches: 12. CDR3 length equals 16 residues. CDR3 in amino acids: CASNKIQGAGNQPQHF. The DNA for the CDR3 is TGTGCCAGCAATAAAATTCAGGGGGCTGGGAATCAGCCCCAGCATTTT.

This rearrangement joins TRBV30 to TRBJ1-2; D is ambiguous. Germline V gives CDR1 GTSNPN, CDR2 SVGIG (reference sequence). CDR3 length: 14 residues. The germline V and J ends were trimmed by 1 base and 0 bases, with 9 bases remaining between them. DNA for the CDR3: TGTGCCTGGAGTGGGCAGGTCGCTAACTATGGCTACACCTTC. Translation: CAWSGQVANYGYTF. The complete variable domain, with remaining parts taken from reference TRBV30 and TRBJ1-2, reads SQTIHQWPATLVQPVGSPLSLECTVEGTSNPNLYWYRQAAGRGLQLLFYSVGIGQISSEVPQNLSASRPQDRQFILSSKKLLLSDSGFYLCAWSGQVANYGYTFGSGTRLTVV.

This sequence joins TRBV30 and TRBJ2-1, with TRBD2 identical over 8 bases. After removal of 0 bases from V and 7 bases from J, the junction contained 11 bases not matched to a gene. This CDR3 is 16 amino acids long. The germline V gene has CDR1 GTSNPN and CDR2 SVGIG (reference sequence). The CDR3: CAWSVLSSGKLNEQFF. The CDR3 nucleotides read TGTGCCTGGAGTGTACTGAGTAGCGGGAAGTTAAATGAGCAGTTCTTC.

The rearrangement uses TRBV10-3 and TRBJ1-4; possible D gene TRBD1, 5 bases. Trimming stripped 2 bases from V and 8 bases from J, with 12 bases between. The CDR3 runs to 14 residues. The germline CDR1 and CDR2 sequences are ENHRY and SYGVKD. In DNA, the CDR3 is TGTGCCATCAGTGAGGGCAGGGAAAACGAAAAACTGTTTTTT. Translated, it gives CAISEGRENEKLFF.

This clone appeared a single time. V and J are TRBV19 and TRBJ1-5; no definite D call. The V and J ends lost 5 bases and 0 bases respectively, with 14 bases between them. The germline V gene has CDR1 LNHDA and CDR2 SQIVND (reference sequence). The CDR3 runs to 16 residues. The DNA for the CDR3 is TGTGCCAGTAGTTTACGCGGGGTAGATAGCAATCAGCCCCAGCATTTT. Amino acids: CASSLRGVDSNQPQHF.